This T cell receptor beta chain was recorded in a study of blood T cell repertoires in COVID-19. Turning to the study itself: COVID-19 samples from acute and convalescent phases originated in the United States, Italy and Spain. Nucleic acid was either cDNA or gDNA, and it came from T cells, B-cell-depleted T cells, or PBMCs.

Method: immunoSEQ multiplex PCR; TCRdb's copy keeps in-frame clones and lacks some. Among more than 150,000 clones, roughly 80% were seen once, and the ten largest hold 5.5% to 7.5%. CDR3 length: 14 amino acids. The germline V gene has CDR1 SGHRS and CDR2 YFSETQ. After removal of 6 bases from V and 2 bases from J, the junction contained 5 bases not matched to a gene. The clonotype comes from a woman aged 40 to 50 with acute or convalescent COVID-19. This rearrangement joins TRBV5-1 to TRBJ2-3; 8 bases map to TRBD1. Sequencing was performed on peripheral blood. The CDR3 reads CASKGQANTDTQYF. CDR3 coding DNA: TGCGCCAGCAAGGGACAGGCTAACACAGATACGCAGTATTTT.